The rows below give T cell receptor beta chains drawn from one sample of a study of cytomegalovirus exposure and HLA in healthy donors. Sequencing was performed with immunoSEQ multiplex PCR; in TCRdb, only in-frame clones are kept and a portion is missing. The sample lists about 160,000 clones; roughly 85% were seen once. The source material was PBMCs. Source of these receptors: a man aged 25-45 years in good health and CMV-seronegative. The CDR3 runs from the conserved cysteine through the conserved F or W. A D gene is named only where the DNA matches it firmly. Some rows have no size entry. The others give once, few or many, or a class for an expanded clone.

v_gene: TRBV2; d_gene: TRBD1; j_gene: TRBJ2-7; abundance: once; CDR3nt: TGTGCCAGCAGTCGAAGGACAGGGGACTACGAGCAGTACTTC; CDR3aa: CASSRRTGDYEQYF
v_gene: TRBV6-5; d_gene: TRBD1; j_gene: TRBJ2-5; abundance: NA; CDR3nt: TGTGCCAGCAGTTACTCTCGGGCAGGGGGCCGGGAGACCCAGTACTTC; CDR3aa: CASSYSRAGGRETQYF
v_gene: TRBV6-6; d_gene: TRBD1; j_gene: TRBJ2-1; abundance: NA; CDR3nt: TGTGCCAGCAAGATCGCGGGTCGGGACAGGAGAAATGAGCAGTTCTTC; CDR3aa: CASKIAGRDRRNEQFF
v_gene: TRBV7-9; d_gene: NA; j_gene: TRBJ2-3; abundance: once; CDR3nt: TGTGCCAGCAGCTTAGAGGGGTTGGTCACAGATACGCAGTATTTT; CDR3aa: CASSLEGLVTDTQYF
v_gene: TRBV9; d_gene: TRBD1; j_gene: TRBJ1-4; abundance: NA; CDR3nt: TGTGCCAGCAGCGTAGACGTGGGGGACAGCCTTAATGAAAAACTGTTTTTT; CDR3aa: CASSVDVGDSLNEKLFF
v_gene: TRBV5-6; d_gene: NA; j_gene: TRBJ1-1; abundance: NA; CDR3nt: TGTGCCAGCAGCTTGACAAGGAACACTGAAGCTTTCTTT; CDR3aa: CASSLTRNTEAFF
v_gene: TRBV5-6; d_gene: TRBD2; j_gene: TRBJ2-2; abundance: NA; CDR3nt: TGTGCCAGCAGCTTCCGGACTAGCGGGGGCAACACCGGGGAGCTGTTTTTT; CDR3aa: CASSFRTSGGNTGELFF
v_gene: TRBV4-3; d_gene: NA; j_gene: TRBJ1-1; abundance: NA; CDR3nt: TGCGCCAGCAGCCGACAGCTGAACACTGAAGCTTTCTTT; CDR3aa: CASSRQLNTEAFF
v_gene: TRBV14; d_gene: TRBD2; j_gene: TRBJ2-7; abundance: NA; CDR3nt: TGTGCCAGCAGCAGACAAGCGGGGGTTGCCTACGAGCAGTACTTC; CDR3aa: CASSRQAGVAYEQYF
v_gene: TRBV30; d_gene: TRBD2; j_gene: TRBJ2-7; abundance: NA; CDR3nt: TGTGCCTGGAGTCTTAGCGGGAGCTCCTACGAGCAGTACTTC; CDR3aa: CAWSLSGSSYEQYF
v_gene: TRBV30; d_gene: NA; j_gene: TRBJ2-4; abundance: NA; CDR3nt: TGTGCCTGGAAGGCGGCACTACTAGCCAAAAACATTCAGTACTTC; CDR3aa: CAWKAALLAKNIQYF
v_gene: TRBV6-1; d_gene: NA; j_gene: TRBJ1-2; abundance: once; CDR3nt: TGTGCCAGCAGTGAGGGGGGGAGTCATGGCTACACCTTC; CDR3aa: CASSEGGSHGYTF
v_gene: TRBV5-1; d_gene: NA; j_gene: TRBJ2-1; abundance: NA; CDR3nt: TGCGCCAGCAGCTCCTCGTCCGGGACACCGAACAATGAGCAGTTCTTC; CDR3aa: CASSSSSGTPNNEQFF
v_gene: TRBV6-4; d_gene: NA; j_gene: TRBJ2-3; abundance: NA; CDR3nt: TGTGCCAGCAGTGACACAGGAGCCACAGATACGCAGTATTTT; CDR3aa: CASSDTGATDTQYF
v_gene: TRBV25-1; d_gene: NA; j_gene: TRBJ2-2; abundance: NA; CDR3nt: TGTGCCAGCAGTGAAGGGGGCAGAACGAACACCGGGGAGCTGTTTTTT; CDR3aa: CASSEGGRTNTGELFF
v_gene: TRBV7-9; d_gene: TRBD2; j_gene: TRBJ2-7; abundance: NA; CDR3nt: TGTGCCAGCAGCCGTCTAGCGGGGTCCGGCTACGAGCAGTACTTC; CDR3aa: CASSRLAGSGYEQYF
v_gene: TRBV15; d_gene: NA; j_gene: TRBJ1-4; abundance: NA; CDR3nt: TGTGCCACCAGCAGAGTGCGACAATCTAATGAAAAACTGTTTTTT; CDR3aa: CATSRVRQSNEKLFF
v_gene: TRBV6-1; d_gene: NA; j_gene: TRBJ1-2; abundance: NA; CDR3nt: TGTGCCAGCAGTGAATTGGCGACAGTAAGCTATGGCTACACCTTC; CDR3aa: CASSELATVSYGYTF
v_gene: TRBV6-6; d_gene: NA; j_gene: TRBJ2-1; abundance: NA; CDR3nt: TGTGCCAGCAGGTCGGGACACCTCCCTTGGAATGAGCAGTTCTTC; CDR3aa: CASRSGHLPWNEQFF
v_gene: TRBV6-4; d_gene: NA; j_gene: TRBJ2-3; abundance: NA; CDR3nt: TGTGCCAGCAGTGACTTTCTTGCAACCACTAGCACAGATACGCAGTATTTT; CDR3aa: CASSDFLATTSTDTQYF
v_gene: TRBV29-1; d_gene: NA; j_gene: TRBJ2-1; abundance: NA; CDR3nt: TGCAGCGTTGAGCGGGCCAATGAGCAGTTCTTC; CDR3aa: CSVERANEQFF
v_gene: TRBV30; d_gene: NA; j_gene: TRBJ1-1; abundance: NA; CDR3nt: TGTGCCTGGAGTCTGGGCAGGGGATTTACTGAAGCTTTCTTT; CDR3aa: CAWSLGRGFTEAFF
v_gene: TRBV7-2; d_gene: NA; j_gene: TRBJ1-5; abundance: NA; CDR3nt: TGTGCCAGCAGCTTAGAGGGGTATCAGCCCCAGCATTTT; CDR3aa: CASSLEGYQPQHF
v_gene: TRBV4-1; d_gene: TRBD1; j_gene: TRBJ2-6; abundance: few; CDR3nt: TGCGCCAGCAGCCAAGTAGGGACAGGGGGTTTTGGGGCCAACGTCCTGACTTTC; CDR3aa: CASSQVGTGGFGANVLTF
v_gene: TRBV28; d_gene: TRBD1; j_gene: TRBJ1-4; abundance: NA; CDR3nt: TGTGCCAGCAGTTTAAGAGGACAGGGTGGGGAAAAACTGTTTTTT; CDR3aa: CASSLRGQGGEKLFF
v_gene: TRBV27; d_gene: NA; j_gene: TRBJ1-2; abundance: NA; CDR3nt: TGTGCCAGCAGCCATAACTATGGCTACACCTTC; CDR3aa: CASSHNYGYTF
v_gene: TRBV28; d_gene: NA; j_gene: TRBJ2-7; abundance: NA; CDR3nt: TGTGCCAGCAGTCACGCAGGGCTGCGGTACGAGCAGTACTTC; CDR3aa: CASSHAGLRYEQYF
v_gene: TRBV11-2; d_gene: NA; j_gene: TRBJ1-1; abundance: once; CDR3nt: TGTGCCAGCAGCCTGGCACCCGCTGTTTACACTGAAGCTTTCTTT; CDR3aa: CASSLAPAVYTEAFF
v_gene: TRBV27; d_gene: NA; j_gene: TRBJ2-5; abundance: once; CDR3nt: TGTGCCAGCAGTTTATCGAGGTCCGGCCGGGAGACCCAGTACTTC; CDR3aa: CASSLSRSGRETQYF
v_gene: TRBV19; d_gene: NA; j_gene: TRBJ2-5; abundance: NA; CDR3nt: TGTGCCAGTAGTATAGAGTTGCTAGCCGAGACCCAGTACTTC; CDR3aa: CASSIELLAETQYF
v_gene: TRBV29-1; d_gene: NA; j_gene: TRBJ1-2; abundance: NA; CDR3nt: TGCAGCCCGGGGAGGAGGATGGAGGACTATGGCTACACCTTC; CDR3aa: CSPGRRMEDYGYTF
v_gene: TRBV6-4; d_gene: TRBD2; j_gene: TRBJ2-7; abundance: NA; CDR3nt: TGTGCCAGCAGTGTTGCGGGAGGCTACGAGCAGTACTTC; CDR3aa: CASSVAGGYEQYF
v_gene: TRBV6-6; d_gene: TRBD2; j_gene: TRBJ2-1; abundance: NA; CDR3nt: TGTGCCAGCAGTCCTTACGGGACTAGCTACAATGAGCAGTTCTTC; CDR3aa: CASSPYGTSYNEQFF
v_gene: TRBV7-2; d_gene: TRBD1; j_gene: TRBJ2-1; abundance: NA; CDR3nt: TGTGCCAGCAGCTTAGTGGCGGACAGGCCCGAATTGGAGCAGTTCTTC; CDR3aa: CASSLVADRPELEQFF
v_gene: TRBV19; d_gene: NA; j_gene: TRBJ2-2; abundance: NA; CDR3nt: TGTGCCAGTAGTACCCCCCGCGGGAACACCGGGGAGCTGTTTTTT; CDR3aa: CASSTPRGNTGELFF
v_gene: TRBV2; d_gene: NA; j_gene: TRBJ2-7; abundance: NA; CDR3nt: TGTGCCAGCAGTGAATCCGCGGGGGCATCCTACGAGCAGTACTTC; CDR3aa: CASSESAGASYEQYF
v_gene: TRBV6-1; d_gene: TRBD2; j_gene: TRBJ2-3; abundance: NA; CDR3nt: TGTGCCAGCAGTCAAGGACTAGCGGGGTACACAGATACGCAGTATTTT; CDR3aa: CASSQGLAGYTDTQYF
v_gene: TRBV7-8; d_gene: TRBD1; j_gene: TRBJ2-1; abundance: NA; CDR3nt: TGTGCCAGCAGTCCCAGGAATCGGGACAGGGCAAATGAGCAGTTCTTC; CDR3aa: CASSPRNRDRANEQFF
v_gene: TRBV5-3; d_gene: TRBD2; j_gene: TRBJ2-1; abundance: NA; CDR3nt: TGTGCCAGAAGCTTTAGCGGGACCCTACCGCCCTACAATGAGCAGTTCTTC; CDR3aa: CARSFSGTLPPYNEQFF
v_gene: TRBV7-9; d_gene: TRBD2; j_gene: TRBJ2-7; abundance: NA; CDR3nt: TGTGCCAGCAGCTATCTAGCGGGGGAAAACTCATACGAGCAGTACTTC; CDR3aa: CASSYLAGENSYEQYF
v_gene: TRBV6-6; d_gene: TRBD2; j_gene: TRBJ2-5; abundance: NA; CDR3nt: TGTGCCAGCAGTTACCGAGGGACTAGCCTCGAGACCCAGTACTTC; CDR3aa: CASSYRGTSLETQYF
v_gene: TRBV18; d_gene: TRBD2; j_gene: TRBJ2-7; abundance: NA; CDR3nt: TGTGCCAGCTCGCCCGGCGGGGGGATCTACGAGCAGTACTTC; CDR3aa: CASSPGGGIYEQYF
v_gene: TRBV7-3; d_gene: NA; j_gene: TRBJ1-1; abundance: NA; CDR3nt: TGTGCCAGCAGCTTCTCGTCGAACACTGAAGCTTTCTTT; CDR3aa: CASSFSSNTEAFF
v_gene: TRBV6-4; d_gene: NA; j_gene: TRBJ1-2; abundance: NA; CDR3nt: TGTGCCAGCAGTGGAGGGGGAGTATTGGATGGCTACACCTTC; CDR3aa: CASSGGGVLDGYTF
v_gene: TRBV21-1; d_gene: NA; j_gene: TRBJ1-5; abundance: NA; CDR3nt: TGTGCCAGCAGCAAATGCGGCCGGCGGCAGATCAATCAGCCCCAGCATTTT; CDR3aa: CASSKCGRRQINQPQHF
v_gene: TRBV4-1; d_gene: TRBD1; j_gene: TRBJ2-7; abundance: NA; CDR3nt: TGCGCCAGCAGCCAAGGACAGGGAAACTCCTACGAGCAGTACTTC; CDR3aa: CASSQGQGNSYEQYF
v_gene: TRBV7-9; d_gene: TRBD1; j_gene: TRBJ1-2; abundance: NA; CDR3nt: TGTGCCAGCAGCTCGGGGACAGACTACGCTGCTGGCTACACCTTC; CDR3aa: CASSSGTDYAAGYTF
v_gene: TRBV18; d_gene: TRBD1; j_gene: TRBJ1-2; abundance: NA; CDR3nt: TGTGCCAGCTCGCCGGGACAGGGCCTGGTCGATGGCTACACCTTC; CDR3aa: CASSPGQGLVDGYTF
v_gene: TRBV6-5; d_gene: TRBD2; j_gene: TRBJ2-7; abundance: NA; CDR3nt: TGTGCCAGCAGTTACACCAGCGGGGGGCTCTACGAGCAGTACTTC; CDR3aa: CASSYTSGGLYEQYF
v_gene: TRBV19; d_gene: TRBD1; j_gene: TRBJ2-5; abundance: NA; CDR3nt: TGTGCCAGTAGTCCCGGACAGGTGCAAGAGACCCAGTACTTC; CDR3aa: CASSPGQVQETQYF
v_gene: TRBV10-3; d_gene: TRBD1; j_gene: TRBJ1-2; abundance: NA; CDR3nt: TGTGCCATCAGTAGACAGGGCTATGGCTACACCTTC; CDR3aa: CAISRQGYGYTF
v_gene: TRBV6-5; d_gene: TRBD2; j_gene: TRBJ2-2; abundance: few; CDR3nt: TGTGCCAGCAGACCTACTAGCGGGAGGGCCGGGGAGCTGTTTTTT; CDR3aa: CASRPTSGRAGELFF
v_gene: TRBV19; d_gene: NA; j_gene: TRBJ1-1; abundance: NA; CDR3nt: TGTGCCAGTAGTCTTAAGGGGTCCACTGAAGCTTTCTTT; CDR3aa: CASSLKGSTEAFF
v_gene: TRBV5-6; d_gene: TRBD1; j_gene: TRBJ1-1; abundance: few; CDR3nt: TGTGCCAGCAGCCGGGACAGGGTAGGGAACACTGAAGCTTTCTTT; CDR3aa: CASSRDRVGNTEAFF
v_gene: TRBV5-4; d_gene: NA; j_gene: TRBJ2-1; abundance: NA; CDR3nt: TGTGCCAGCAGCTTGGACGGGAACTCCTACAATGAGCAGTTCTTC; CDR3aa: CASSLDGNSYNEQFF